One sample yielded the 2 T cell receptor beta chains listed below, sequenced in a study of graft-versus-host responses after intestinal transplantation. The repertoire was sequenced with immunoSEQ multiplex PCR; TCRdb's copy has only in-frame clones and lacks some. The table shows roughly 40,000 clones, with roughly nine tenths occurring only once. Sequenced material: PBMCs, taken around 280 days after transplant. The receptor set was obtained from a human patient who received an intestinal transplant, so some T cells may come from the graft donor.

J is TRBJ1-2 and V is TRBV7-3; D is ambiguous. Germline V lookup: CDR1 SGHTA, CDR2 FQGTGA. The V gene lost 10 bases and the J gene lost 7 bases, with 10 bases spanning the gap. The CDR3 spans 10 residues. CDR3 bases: TGTGCCATCTGGTTCGGTGGCTACACCTTC. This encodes CAIWFGGYTF.

In nucleotides, the CDR3 is TGTGCCAGCAGTGCGCGGACTAGCGTTTCTCAAGAGACCCAGTACTTC. Translating gives CASSARTSVSQETQYF. The gene calls are TRBV6-1 and TRBJ2-5; 9 bases agree with TRBD2. This CDR3 contains 16 residues. Germline assignment: CDR1 MNHNS and CDR2 SASEGT. Trimming cost V 4 bases and J 2 bases; bases outside gene matches: 8.